This TCR beta chain came from a study of T cells after yellow fever vaccination. Points from the study as a whole: Faster peaking, at day 5 versus 15, marked a secondary response that was weaker. Most clones from primary vaccination resurfaced after the booster (around 95% CD4, more than 75% CD8). Some clonotypes were seen in both the CD4 and the CD8 compartments. These made up a small share and likely arose from convergent recombination.

Per germline, CDR1 SGHKS and CDR2 YYEKEE (reference sequence). V gave up 1 base and J gave up 2 bases; unmatched junction bases: 3. CDR3 length: 15 residues. The sample holds many counts of this clonotype. The antigen is not known. Production of TCR cDNA was by 5'RACE template switching, which also added a universal primer site and UMIs. TCRdb re-called the 5' RACE reads through MiXCR, storing one row per CDR3 protein. The sample consists of some 240,000 distinct CDR3 sequences, more than 3.5% of them appearing once. The receptor comes from a man younger than 35 who received the YFV17D yellow fever vaccine. The specimen comprised PBMCs, sampled 15 days after the yellow fever booster vaccination. The gene calls are TRBV5-5 and TRBJ2-5; 9 positions agree with TRBD2. CDR3 sequence reads: CASSLWRGGQETQYF. In DNA form, the CDR3 reads TGTGCCAGCAGCTTGTGGCGGGGGGGACAAGAGACCCAGTACTTC.